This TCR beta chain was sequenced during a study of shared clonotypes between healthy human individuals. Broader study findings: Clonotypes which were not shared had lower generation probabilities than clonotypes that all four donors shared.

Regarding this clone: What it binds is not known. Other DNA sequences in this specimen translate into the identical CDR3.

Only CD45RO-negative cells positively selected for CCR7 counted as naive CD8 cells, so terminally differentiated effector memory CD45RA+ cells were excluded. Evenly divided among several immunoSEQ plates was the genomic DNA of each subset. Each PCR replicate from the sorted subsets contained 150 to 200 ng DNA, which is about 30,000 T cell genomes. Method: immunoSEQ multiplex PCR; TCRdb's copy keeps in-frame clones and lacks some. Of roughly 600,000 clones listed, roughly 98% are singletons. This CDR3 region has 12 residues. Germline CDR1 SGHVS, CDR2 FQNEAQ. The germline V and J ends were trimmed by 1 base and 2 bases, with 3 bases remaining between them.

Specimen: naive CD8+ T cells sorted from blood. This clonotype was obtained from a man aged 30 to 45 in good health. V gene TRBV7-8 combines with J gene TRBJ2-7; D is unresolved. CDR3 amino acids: CASSLVPYEQYF. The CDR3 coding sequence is TGTGCCAGCAGCTTAGTCCCCTACGAGCAGTACTTC.